This T cell receptor beta chain comes out of a study of OX40 agonist ivuxolimab in advanced cancers. Trimming removed 8 bases from V and 2 bases from J, with 10 bases in between. CDR3 length: 13 amino acids. CDR1 MNHNS and CDR2 SASEGT come from the germline V gene. Only in-frame clones appear in the TCRdb table, and some are missing; sequencing was by immunoSEQ multiplex PCR. This sample carries 80,000 or so clones, around 87% of them seen once, and the ten largest clones take roughly 8%. The V call is TRBV6-1, the J call TRBJ1-5, with D uncertain. The sequenced sample was CD4+ or CD8+ T cells sorted from blood, obtained in a trial of the OX40 agonist ivuxolimab. The sequence came from an adult with an advanced solid tumor such as melanoma, head and neck, liver or kidney cancer. DNA for the CDR3: TGTGCCAGCCTCTTAACTCGCAATCAGCCCCAGCATTTT. It codes for CASLLTRNQPQHF.